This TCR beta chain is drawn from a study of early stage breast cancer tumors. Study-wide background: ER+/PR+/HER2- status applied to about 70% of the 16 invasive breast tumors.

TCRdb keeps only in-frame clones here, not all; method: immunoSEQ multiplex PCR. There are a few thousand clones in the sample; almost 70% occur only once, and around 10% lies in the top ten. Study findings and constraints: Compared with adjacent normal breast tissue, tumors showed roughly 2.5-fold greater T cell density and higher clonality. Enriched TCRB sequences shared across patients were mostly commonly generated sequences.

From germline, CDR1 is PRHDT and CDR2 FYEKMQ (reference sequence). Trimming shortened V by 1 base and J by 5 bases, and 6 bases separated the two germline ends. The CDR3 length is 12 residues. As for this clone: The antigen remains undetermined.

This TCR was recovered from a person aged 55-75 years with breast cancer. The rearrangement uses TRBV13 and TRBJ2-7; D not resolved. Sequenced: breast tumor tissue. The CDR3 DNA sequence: TGTGCCAGCAGCTTAGTCTCGGACGAGCAGTACTTC. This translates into CASSLVSDEQYF.